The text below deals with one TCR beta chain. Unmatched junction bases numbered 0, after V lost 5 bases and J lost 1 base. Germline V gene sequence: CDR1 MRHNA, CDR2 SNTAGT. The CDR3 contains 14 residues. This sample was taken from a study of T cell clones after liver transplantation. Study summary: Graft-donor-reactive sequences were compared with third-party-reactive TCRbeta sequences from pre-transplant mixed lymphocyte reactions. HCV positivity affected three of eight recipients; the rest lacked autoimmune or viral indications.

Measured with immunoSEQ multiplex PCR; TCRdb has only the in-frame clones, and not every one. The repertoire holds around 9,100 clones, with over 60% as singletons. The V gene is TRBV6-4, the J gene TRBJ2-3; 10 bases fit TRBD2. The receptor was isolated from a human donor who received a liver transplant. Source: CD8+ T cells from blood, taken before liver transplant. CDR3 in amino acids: CASSSGGGTDTQYF. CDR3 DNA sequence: TGTGCCAGCAGTAGCGGGGGGGGCACAGATACGCAGTATTTT.